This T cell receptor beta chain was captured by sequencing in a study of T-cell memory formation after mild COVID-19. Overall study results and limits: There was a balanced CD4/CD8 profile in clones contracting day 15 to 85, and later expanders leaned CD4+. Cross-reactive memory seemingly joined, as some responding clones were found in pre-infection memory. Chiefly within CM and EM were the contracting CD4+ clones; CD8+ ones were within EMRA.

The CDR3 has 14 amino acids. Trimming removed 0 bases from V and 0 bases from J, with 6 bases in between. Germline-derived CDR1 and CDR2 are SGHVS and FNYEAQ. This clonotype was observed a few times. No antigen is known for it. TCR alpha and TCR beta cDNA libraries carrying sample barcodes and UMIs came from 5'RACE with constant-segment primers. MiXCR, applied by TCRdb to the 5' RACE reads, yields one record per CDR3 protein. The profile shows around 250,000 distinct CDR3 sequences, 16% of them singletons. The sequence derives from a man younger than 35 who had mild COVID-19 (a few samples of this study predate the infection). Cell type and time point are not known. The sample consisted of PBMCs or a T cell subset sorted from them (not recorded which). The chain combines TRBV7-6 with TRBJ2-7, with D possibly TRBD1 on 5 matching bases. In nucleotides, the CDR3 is TGTGCCAGCAGCTTAGCGGGGCCCTCCTACGAGCAGTACTTC. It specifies CASSLAGPSYEQYF.